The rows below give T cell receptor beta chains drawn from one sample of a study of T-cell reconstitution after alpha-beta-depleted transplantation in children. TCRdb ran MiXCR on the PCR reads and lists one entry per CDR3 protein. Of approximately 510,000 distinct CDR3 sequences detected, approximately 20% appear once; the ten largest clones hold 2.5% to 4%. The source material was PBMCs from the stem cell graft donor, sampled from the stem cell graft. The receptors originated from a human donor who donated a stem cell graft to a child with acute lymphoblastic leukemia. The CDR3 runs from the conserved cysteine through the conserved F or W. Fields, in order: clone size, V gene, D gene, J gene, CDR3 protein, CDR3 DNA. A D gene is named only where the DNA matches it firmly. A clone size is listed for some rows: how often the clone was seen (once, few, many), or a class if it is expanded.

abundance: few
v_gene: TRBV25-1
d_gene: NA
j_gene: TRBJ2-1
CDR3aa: CASSDSPGVSYNEQFF
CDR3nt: TGTGCCAGCAGTGACTCCCCCGGGGTCTCCTACAATGAGCAGTTCTTC

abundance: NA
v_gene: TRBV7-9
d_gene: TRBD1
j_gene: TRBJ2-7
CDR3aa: CASSLTGNGYEQYF
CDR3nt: TGTGCCAGCAGCTTGACAGGGAACGGTTACGAGCAGTACTTC

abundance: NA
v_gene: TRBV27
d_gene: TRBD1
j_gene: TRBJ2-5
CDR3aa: CASSFRGDRGQETQYF
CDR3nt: TGTGCCAGCAGTTTTAGGGGAGACAGGGGGCAAGAGACCCAGTACTTC

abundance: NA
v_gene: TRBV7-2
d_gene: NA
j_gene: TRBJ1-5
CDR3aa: CASSLAYREDQPQHF
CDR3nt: TGTGCCAGCAGCTTAGCCTACAGGGAGGATCAGCCCCAGCATTTT

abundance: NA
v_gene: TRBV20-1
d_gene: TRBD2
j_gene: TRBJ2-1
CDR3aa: CSARLAGNEQFF
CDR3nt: TGCAGTGCTCGACTAGCGGGAAATGAGCAGTTCTTC

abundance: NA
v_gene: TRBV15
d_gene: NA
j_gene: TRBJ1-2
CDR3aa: CATSRVTDYYGYTF
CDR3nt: TGTGCCACCAGCAGAGTGACAGACTACTATGGCTACACCTTC

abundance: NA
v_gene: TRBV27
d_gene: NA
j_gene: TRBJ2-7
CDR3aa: CASSLRGSNNEQYF
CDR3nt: TGTGCCAGCAGTTTACGGGGGAGCAACAACGAGCAGTACTTC

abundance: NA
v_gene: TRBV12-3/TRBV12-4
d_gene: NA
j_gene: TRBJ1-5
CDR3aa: CASSLYRPYSNQPQHF
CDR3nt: TGTGCCAGCAGTTTATACAGGCCCTATAGCAATCAGCCCCAGCATTTT

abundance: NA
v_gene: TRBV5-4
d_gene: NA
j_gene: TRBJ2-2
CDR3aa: CASTIDGNTGELFF
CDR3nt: TGTGCCAGCACCATAGACGGAAACACCGGGGAGCTGTTTTTT

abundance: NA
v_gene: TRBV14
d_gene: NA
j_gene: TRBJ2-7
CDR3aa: CASSQAFDYYEQYF
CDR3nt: TGTGCCAGCAGCCAAGCTTTCGACTACTACGAGCAGTACTTC

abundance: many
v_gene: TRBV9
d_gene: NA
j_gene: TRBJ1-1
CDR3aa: CASSVGGRNTEAFF
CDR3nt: TGTGCCAGCAGCGTAGGAGGACGGAACACTGAAGCTTTCTTT

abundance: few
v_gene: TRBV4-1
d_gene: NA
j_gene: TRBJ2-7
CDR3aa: CASSQVVGVYNEQYF
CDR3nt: TGCGCCAGCAGCCAAGTAGTGGGAGTGTATAACGAGCAGTACTTC

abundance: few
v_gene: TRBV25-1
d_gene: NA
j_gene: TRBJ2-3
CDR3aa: CASSEFTTDTQYF
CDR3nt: TGTGCCAGCAGTGAATTCACCACAGATACGCAGTATTTT

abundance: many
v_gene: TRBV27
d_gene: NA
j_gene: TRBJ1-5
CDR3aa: CASSLTGQSNQPQHF
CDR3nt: TGTGCCAGCAGTTTAACGGGTCAGAGCAATCAGCCCCAGCATTTT

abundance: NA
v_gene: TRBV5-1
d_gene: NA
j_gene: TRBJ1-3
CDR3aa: CASSGTGSGNTIYF
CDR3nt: TGCGCCAGCAGTGGGACGGGTTCTGGAAACACCATATATTTT

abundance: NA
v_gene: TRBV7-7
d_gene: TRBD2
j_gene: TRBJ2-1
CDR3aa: CASSLGWVAGGPWYNEQFF
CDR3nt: TGTGCCAGCAGCTTAGGATGGGTAGCGGGAGGGCCCTGGTACAATGAGCAGTTCTTC

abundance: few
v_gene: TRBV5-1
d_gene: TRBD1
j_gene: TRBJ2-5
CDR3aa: CASSSQGPQETQYF
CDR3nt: TGCGCCAGCAGTTCACAGGGGCCCCAAGAGACCCAGTACTTC

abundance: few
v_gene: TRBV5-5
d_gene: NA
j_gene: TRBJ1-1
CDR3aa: CASSIRGDTEAFF
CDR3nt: TGTGCCAGCAGCATTCGGGGGGACACTGAAGCTTTCTTT

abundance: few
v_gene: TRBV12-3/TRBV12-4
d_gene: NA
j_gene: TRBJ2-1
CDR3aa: CASSSGTIENEQFF
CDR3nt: TGTGCCAGCAGTTCCGGGACAATTGAAAATGAGCAGTTCTTC

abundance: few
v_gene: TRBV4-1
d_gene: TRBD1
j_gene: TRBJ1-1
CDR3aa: CASSQDQRTGFEAFF
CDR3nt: TGCGCCAGCAGCCAAGATCAAAGGACAGGGTTTGAAGCTTTCTTT

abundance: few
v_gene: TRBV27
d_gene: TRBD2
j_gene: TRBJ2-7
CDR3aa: CASSLGGGTNYEQYF
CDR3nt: TGTGCCAGCAGTTTGGGCGGGGGGACTAACTACGAGCAGTACTTC

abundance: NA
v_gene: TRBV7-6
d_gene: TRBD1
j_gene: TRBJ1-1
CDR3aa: CASSPGQARRTNTEAFF
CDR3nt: TGTGCCAGCAGCCCCGGACAGGCCCGCCGGACGAACACTGAAGCTTTCTTT

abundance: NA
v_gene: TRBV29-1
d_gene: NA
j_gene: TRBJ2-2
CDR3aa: CSVPWGASTGELFF
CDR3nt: TGCAGCGTCCCTTGGGGAGCGTCCACCGGGGAGCTGTTTTTT

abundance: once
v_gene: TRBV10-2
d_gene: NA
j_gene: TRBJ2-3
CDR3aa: CARGGGRTRFASTDTQYF
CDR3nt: TGCGCCAGAGGAGGGGGGAGAACTCGTTTTGCTAGCACAGATACGCAGTATTTT

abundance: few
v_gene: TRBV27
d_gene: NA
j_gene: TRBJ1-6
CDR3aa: CASSQPNRVGNSPLHF
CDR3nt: TGTGCCAGCTCCCAACCGAATAGGGTTGGGAATTCACCCCTCCACTTT

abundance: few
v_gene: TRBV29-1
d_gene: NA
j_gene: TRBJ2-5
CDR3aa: CSVSKKEETQYF
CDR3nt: TGCAGCGTCTCAAAGAAGGAGGAGACCCAGTACTTC

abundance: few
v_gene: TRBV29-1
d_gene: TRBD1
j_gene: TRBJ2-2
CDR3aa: CSFAGTGVTGELFF
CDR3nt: TGCAGCTTTGCGGGGACAGGGGTTACCGGGGAGCTGTTTTTT

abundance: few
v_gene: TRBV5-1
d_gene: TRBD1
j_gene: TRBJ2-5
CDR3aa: CASNSLGQGLETQYF
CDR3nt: TGCGCCAGCAACAGCCTAGGACAGGGGCTAGAGACCCAGTACTTC

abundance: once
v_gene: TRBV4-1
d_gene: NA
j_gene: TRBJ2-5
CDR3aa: CASSQARAETQYF
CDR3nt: TGCGCCAGCAGCCAAGCCAGAGCGGAGACCCAGTACTTC

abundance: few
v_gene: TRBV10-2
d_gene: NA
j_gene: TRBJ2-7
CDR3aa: CASSVNDYEQYF
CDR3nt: TGCGCCAGCAGTGTTAATGACTACGAGCAGTACTTC

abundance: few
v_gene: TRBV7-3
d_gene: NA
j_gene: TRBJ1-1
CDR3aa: CASRPKGGRAEAFF
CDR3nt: TGTGCCAGCAGACCCAAAGGGGGTCGCGCTGAAGCTTTCTTT

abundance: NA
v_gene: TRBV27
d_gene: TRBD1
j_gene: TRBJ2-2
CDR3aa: CASSYPQGRDTGELFF
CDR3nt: TGTGCCAGCAGTTATCCACAGGGGCGAGACACCGGGGAGCTGTTTTTT

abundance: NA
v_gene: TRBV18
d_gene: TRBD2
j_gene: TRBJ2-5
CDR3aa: CASSPLREAALETQYF
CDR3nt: TGTGCCAGCTCACCACTGCGGGAGGCGGCCTTGGAGACCCAGTACTTC

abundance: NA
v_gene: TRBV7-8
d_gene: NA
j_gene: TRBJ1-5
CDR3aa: CASSLRSHFYQPQHF
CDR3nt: TGTGCCAGCAGCCTACGGTCCCACTTCTATCAGCCCCAGCATTTT

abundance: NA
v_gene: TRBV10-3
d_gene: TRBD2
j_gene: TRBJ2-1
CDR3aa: CAISRGLAGADPTYYNEQFF
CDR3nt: TGTGCCATCAGTCGGGGACTAGCGGGAGCGGACCCAACCTACTACAATGAGCAGTTCTTC

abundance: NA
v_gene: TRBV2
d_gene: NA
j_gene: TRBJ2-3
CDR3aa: CASSESTADTQYF
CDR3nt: TGTGCCAGCAGTGAATCGACGGCAGATACGCAGTATTTT

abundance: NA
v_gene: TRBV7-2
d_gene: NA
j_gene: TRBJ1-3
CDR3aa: CASSTGWGTSRGNTIYF
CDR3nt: TGTGCCAGCAGCACCGGCTGGGGGACCAGTAGGGGAAACACCATATATTTT

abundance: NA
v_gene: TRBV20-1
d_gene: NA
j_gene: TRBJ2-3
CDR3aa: CSASSQNTQYF
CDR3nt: TGCAGTGCTAGCTCACAGAATACGCAGTATTTT

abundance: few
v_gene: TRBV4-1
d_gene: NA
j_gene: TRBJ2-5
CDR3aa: CASSQVSGRETQYF
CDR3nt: TGCGCCAGCAGCCAAGTATCAGGGAGGGAGACCCAGTACTTC

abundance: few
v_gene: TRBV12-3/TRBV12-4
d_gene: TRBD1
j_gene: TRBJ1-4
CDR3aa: CASTQGGQLFF
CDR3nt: TGTGCCAGCACCCAAGGGGGCCAACTGTTTTTT

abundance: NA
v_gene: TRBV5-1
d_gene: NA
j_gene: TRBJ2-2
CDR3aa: CASSWETPKGELFF
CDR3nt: TGCGCCAGCAGCTGGGAGACCCCCAAGGGGGAGCTGTTTTTT

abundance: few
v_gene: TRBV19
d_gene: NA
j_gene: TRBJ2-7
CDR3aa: CASSTGVVDEQYF
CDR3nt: TGTGCCAGTAGTACTGGGGTTGTGGACGAGCAGTACTTC